The source of this T cell receptor (beta chain) is a study of CD8 T cells in ankylosing spondylitis. The study's findings and limits: Seemingly distinctive of ankylosing spondylitis blood was a TCR beta motif formed by eight highly homologous variants. The authors found the disease-linked clones to be CD8+ and relatively rare in peripheral blood. Disease-associated clones were reportedly significantly overrepresented in matched ankylosing spondylitis synovial fluid. A subset of motif variants has previously been described in the synovial fluid and blood of reactive arthritis.

Only one count was recorded for this clonotype. Its antigen is unidentified. One base away lies a much larger clone, so this may be a sequencing read error. TCRdb re-derived calls from the 5' RACE reads in MiXCR, one entry per CDR3 protein. There are around 300,000 distinct CDR3 sequences in the sample; around 10% occur only once, and roughly 9% lies in the top ten. CDR1 and CDR2 (germline): SNHLY, FYNNEI. The CDR3 covers 14 residues. This TCR was sampled from a female donor with ankylosing spondylitis or in good health (not recorded which). The genes are TRBV2 and TRBJ2-7; D is ambiguous. The sequenced sample was blood, either unsorted or a sorted T cell fraction (not recorded which). CDR3 sequence: CASSKLANSYEQSF. Written as DNA, the CDR3 is TGTGCCAGCAGTAAATTAGCAAACTCCTACGAGCAGTCCTTC.